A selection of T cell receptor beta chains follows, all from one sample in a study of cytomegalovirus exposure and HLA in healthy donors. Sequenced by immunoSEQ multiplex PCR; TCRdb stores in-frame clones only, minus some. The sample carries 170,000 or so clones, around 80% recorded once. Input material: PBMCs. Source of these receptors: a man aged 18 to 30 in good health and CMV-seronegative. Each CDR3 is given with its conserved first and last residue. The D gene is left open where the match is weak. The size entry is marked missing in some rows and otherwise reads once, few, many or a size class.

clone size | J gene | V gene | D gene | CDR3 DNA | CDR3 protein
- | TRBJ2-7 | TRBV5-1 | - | TGCGCCAGCAGTGGTGGGTCTAGTTTGGACGAGCAGTACTTC | CASSGGSSLDEQYF
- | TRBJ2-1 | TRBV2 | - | TGTGCCAGCAGTGAACTTACCTACAATGAGCAGTTCTTC | CASSELTYNEQFF
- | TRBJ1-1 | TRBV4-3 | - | TGCGCCAGCAGCCACTCCAGGGTAGGTAACACTGAAGCTTTCTTT | CASSHSRVGNTEAFF
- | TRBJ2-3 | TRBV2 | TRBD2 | TGTGCCAGCAGGCCGACTAGCGGGGGAGTTACTAGCACAGATACGCAGTATTTT | CASRPTSGGVTSTDTQYF
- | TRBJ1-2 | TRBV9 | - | TGTGCCAGCAGCGGCCCAGGGGAGTGGGGTGGCTACACCTTC | CASSGPGEWGGYTF
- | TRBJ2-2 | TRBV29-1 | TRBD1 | TGCAGCGTTGCTGACAGGGGCAACACCGGGGAGCTGTTTTTT | CSVADRGNTGELFF
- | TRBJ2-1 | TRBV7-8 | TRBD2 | TGTGCCAGCAGGTCATTATATAGGCTAGCGGGAGAGAGCTCCTACAATGAGCAGTTCTTC | CASRSLYRLAGESSYNEQFF
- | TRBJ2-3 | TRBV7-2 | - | TGTGCCAGCAGCTTCCCAAGCGTGAACCACACAGATACGCAGTATTTT | CASSFPSVNHTDTQYF
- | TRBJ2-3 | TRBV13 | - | TGTGCCAGCAGCTCGAAGACGAGCGGAGACGCAGATACGCAGTATTTT | CASSSKTSGDADTQYF
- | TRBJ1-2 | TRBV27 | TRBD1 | TGTGCCAGCAGTCCTAACCCTAGACAGGGGGGATTCGGCTATGGCTACACCTTC | CASSPNPRQGGFGYGYTF
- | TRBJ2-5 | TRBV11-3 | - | TGTGCCAGCAGCTTGACGGGAGAGACCCAGTACTTC | CASSLTGETQYF
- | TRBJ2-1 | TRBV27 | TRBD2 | TGTGCCAGCAAGGCGGGGGGGCCGGGTGAGCAGTTCTTC | CASKAGGPGEQFF
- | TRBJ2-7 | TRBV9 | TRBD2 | TGTGCCAGCAGCTATCGACCCGATTCGCCGGGGGGCGAGCAGTACTTC | CASSYRPDSPGGEQYF
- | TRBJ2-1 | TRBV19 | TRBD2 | TGTGCCAGTAGTATAGACAGGACTAGCGGAGTCTCCTACAATGAGCAGTTCTTC | CASSIDRTSGVSYNEQFF
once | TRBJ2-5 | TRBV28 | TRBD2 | TGTGCCAGCACCTGGTGGGGGGGAGAGACCCAGTACTTC | CASTWWGGETQYF
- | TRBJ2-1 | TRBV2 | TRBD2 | TGTGCCAGCAACCCAGCGGGGGGGCCCAATGAGCAGTTCTTC | CASNPAGGPNEQFF
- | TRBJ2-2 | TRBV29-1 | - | TGCAGCGTTGTGCGGGCCGGGGGAGGGGAGCTGTTTTTT | CSVVRAGGGELFF
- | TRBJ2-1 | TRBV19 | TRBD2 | TGTGCCACCGGGGCGGGGGGCCTCTACAATGAGCAGTTCTTC | CATGAGGLYNEQFF
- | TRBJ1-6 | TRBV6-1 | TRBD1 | TGTGCCAGCAGTGACCGAGGACAGGGGGCAAGCTCCTATAATTCACCCCTCCACTTT | CASSDRGQGASSYNSPLHF
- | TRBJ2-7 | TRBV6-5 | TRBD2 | TGTGCCAGCAGTTACTCTGGGGCGGGAGGGGGCTACGAGCAGTACTTC | CASSYSGAGGGYEQYF
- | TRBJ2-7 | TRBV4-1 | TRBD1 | TGCGCCAGCAGCCAAGATCCGGGACAGGGCTACGAGCAGTACTTC | CASSQDPGQGYEQYF
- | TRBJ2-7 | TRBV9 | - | TGTGCCAGCAGCGTGGGGGGTCCCTACGAGCAGTACTTC | CASSVGGPYEQYF
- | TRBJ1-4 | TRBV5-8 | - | TGTGCCAGCAGCTTCGGTGGGGGGGGCAGGAGTGAAAAACTGTTTTTT | CASSFGGGGRSEKLFF
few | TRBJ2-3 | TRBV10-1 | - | TGCGCCAGCAGTGATGCAGGGCAAACAGATACGCAGTATTTT | CASSDAGQTDTQYF
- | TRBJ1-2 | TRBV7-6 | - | TGTGCCAGCAGCTTAGTTATCGGGAGGGTGGGAGCTAACTATGGCTACACCTTC | CASSLVIGRVGANYGYTF
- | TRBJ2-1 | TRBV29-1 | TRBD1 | TGCAGCGTCGACAGGGTGCGGAATGAGCAGTTCTTC | CSVDRVRNEQFF
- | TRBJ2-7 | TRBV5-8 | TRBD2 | TGTGCCAGCAGCTTAAACGGGAGGAGCCTTACCTACGAGCAGTACTTC | CASSLNGRSLTYEQYF
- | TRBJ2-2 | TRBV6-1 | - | TGTGCCAGCAGCCCAAAGGCGGCCGGGGAGCTGTTTTTT | CASSPKAAGELFF
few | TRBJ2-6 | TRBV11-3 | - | TGTGCCAGCAGCTTACCAAGGGGGACGAGAATTCCCGTCCTGACTTTC | CASSLPRGTRIPVLTF
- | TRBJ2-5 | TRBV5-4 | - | TGTGCCAGCAGCTTGGGACAGCCAAGGGAAGAGACCCAGTACTTC | CASSLGQPREETQYF
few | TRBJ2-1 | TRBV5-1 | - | TGCGCCAGCAGCTTGGTTTCGGGTAATGAGCAGTTCTTC | CASSLVSGNEQFF
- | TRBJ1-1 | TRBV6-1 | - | TGTGCCAGCAGTGAACTCCTTGACATCAAGGCTGAAGCTTTCTTT | CASSELLDIKAEAFF
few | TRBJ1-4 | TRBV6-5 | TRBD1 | TGTGCCAGCAGTTATACAGGGGGCATGAGGGAAAAACTGTTTTTT | CASSYTGGMREKLFF
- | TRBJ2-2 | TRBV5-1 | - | TGCGCCAGCAGCTTGGAGCAGAACACCGGGGAGCTGTTTTTT | CASSLEQNTGELFF
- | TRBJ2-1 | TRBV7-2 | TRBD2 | TGTGCCAGCAGCCCTGGGGGGGGATACAATGAGCAGTTCTTC | CASSPGGGYNEQFF
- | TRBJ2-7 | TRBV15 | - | TGTGCCACCAGCAGAGAGCACATCTCCTACGAGCAGTACTTC | CATSREHISYEQYF
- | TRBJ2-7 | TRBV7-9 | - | TGTGCCAGCAGCTCACGGTTGAACGAGCAGTACTTC | CASSSRLNEQYF
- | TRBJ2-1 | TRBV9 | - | TGTGCCAGCAGCGCCCCCAGCGCCCTCCCCCCCGGGGGCTCCTACAATGAGCAGTTCTTC | CASSAPSALPPGGSYNEQFF
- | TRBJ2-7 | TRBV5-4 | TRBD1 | TGTGCCAGCAGCCCCGGGACAGGGAAATCCTACGAGCAGTACTTC | CASSPGTGKSYEQYF
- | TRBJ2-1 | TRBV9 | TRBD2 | TGTGCCAGCAGCGCCGGGACTAGCGGGAGGTCTGATGAGCAGTTCTTC | CASSAGTSGRSDEQFF
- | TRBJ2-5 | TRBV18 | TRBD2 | TGTGCCAGCTCCTTCAACGCGCGGGTCGGGAGGGCTCAAACGCAAGAGACCCAGTACTTC | CASSFNARVGRAQTQETQYF
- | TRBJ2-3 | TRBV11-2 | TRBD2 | TGTGCCAGCAGCTTAGGCGGGACTAGCGGGAGGGCAGATACGCAGTATTTT | CASSLGGTSGRADTQYF
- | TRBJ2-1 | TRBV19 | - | TGTGCCAGTAGTATAGGAGTCTACAATGAGCAGTTCTTC | CASSIGVYNEQFF
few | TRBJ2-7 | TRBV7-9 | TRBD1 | TGTGCCAGCAGCGCTACAGGGGGGATTAGTATCTACGAGCAGTACTTC | CASSATGGISIYEQYF
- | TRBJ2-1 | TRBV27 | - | TGTACCAGCAGCCCTGTGGACAGTAACAATGAGCAGTTCTTC | CTSSPVDSNNEQFF
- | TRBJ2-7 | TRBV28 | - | TGTGCCAGCATGTTCAGGGGCAGCTCCTACGAGCAGTACTTC | CASMFRGSSYEQYF
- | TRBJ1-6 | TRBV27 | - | TGTGCCAGCAGTAGACAGGTCTTAGGCCCCCTCCACTTT | CASSRQVLGPLHF
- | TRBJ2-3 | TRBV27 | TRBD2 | TGTGCCAGCAGCCGGGGAGGGGGCACAGATACGCAGTATTTT | CASSRGGGTDTQYF
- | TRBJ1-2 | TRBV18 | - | TGTGCCAGCTCACCGACGGAGGATGGCTACACCTTC | CASSPTEDGYTF
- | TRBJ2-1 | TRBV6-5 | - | TGTGCCAGCACTCAGGGGAATGAGCAGTTCTTC | CASTQGNEQFF
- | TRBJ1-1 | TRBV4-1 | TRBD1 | TGCGCCAGCAGCCAGCACAGGGGGCTGACTGAAGCTTTCTTT | CASSQHRGLTEAFF
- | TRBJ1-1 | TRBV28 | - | TGTGCCAGCAGCTTCCTGAACACTGAAGCTTTCTTT | CASSFLNTEAFF
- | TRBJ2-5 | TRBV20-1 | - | TGCAGTGCTAGGGCGGGAGAGACCCAGTACTTC | CSARAGETQYF